These T cell receptor beta chains were read from a single sample in a study of blood T cell repertoires in COVID-19. Profiled with immunoSEQ multiplex PCR; TCRdb holds only in-frame clones, not every one. The data hold under 200,000 clones, with 79% observed a single time. Material: PBMCs or T cells enriched from blood (not recorded which). These receptors were collected from a woman in her 70s in a cohort exposed to, infected with or recovered from COVID-19 (not recorded which). The CDR3 runs from the conserved cysteine through the conserved F or W. D genes are given only for firm matches. Not every row has a clone size; where given, it reads once, few, many or a size class.

d_call: -; j_call: TRBJ2-7; v_call: TRBV5-1; cdr3_length: 16; clone_size: -; cdr3_nt: TGCGCCAGCACGGAGATGGGTCCGCTGGACTCCTACGAGCAGTACTTC; cdr3_aa: CASTEMGPLDSYEQYF
d_call: TRBD2; j_call: TRBJ2-7; v_call: TRBV6-5; cdr3_length: 14; clone_size: -; cdr3_nt: TGTGCCAGCAGCCGGGGGGGGACTACCTACGAGCAGTACTTC; cdr3_aa: CASSRGGTTYEQYF
d_call: -; j_call: TRBJ1-1; v_call: TRBV9; cdr3_length: 16; clone_size: -; cdr3_nt: TGTGCCAGCAGCGAGGGGAACAGATTGGAGAACACTGAAGCTTTCTTT; cdr3_aa: CASSEGNRLENTEAFF
d_call: -; j_call: TRBJ2-7; v_call: TRBV5-1; cdr3_length: 14; clone_size: -; cdr3_nt: TGCGCCAGCAGCCTATTTTCCGGTTTGGACGAGCAGTACTTC; cdr3_aa: CASSLFSGLDEQYF
d_call: TRBD2; j_call: TRBJ2-1; v_call: TRBV5-1; cdr3_length: 16; clone_size: -; cdr3_nt: TGCGCCAGCAGCTCCCCGGGACTAGCGGGGGTCAATGAGCAGTTCTTC; cdr3_aa: CASSSPGLAGVNEQFF
d_call: TRBD2; j_call: TRBJ2-1; v_call: TRBV6-2/TRBV6-3; cdr3_length: 18; clone_size: -; cdr3_nt: TGTGCCAGCAGTTACTTGGGACTAGCGGGAGTGCTTGTGGGTGAGCAGTTCTTC; cdr3_aa: CASSYLGLAGVLVGEQFF
d_call: TRBD1; j_call: TRBJ1-1; v_call: TRBV19; cdr3_length: 15; clone_size: -; cdr3_nt: TGTGCCAGTAGTGCTTTGGGACAGCCGAACACTGAAGCTTTCTTT; cdr3_aa: CASSALGQPNTEAFF
d_call: TRBD2; j_call: TRBJ2-1; v_call: TRBV18; cdr3_length: 16; clone_size: -; cdr3_nt: TGTGCCAGCTCACCACCGTTTGGACTAGATGGGGGTGAGCAGTTCTTC; cdr3_aa: CASSPPFGLDGGEQFF
d_call: -; j_call: TRBJ1-1; v_call: TRBV10-3; cdr3_length: 15; clone_size: -; cdr3_nt: TGTGCCATCAGTGAGTCGATGGCAGGGGTCACTGAAGCTTTCTTT; cdr3_aa: CAISESMAGVTEAFF
d_call: TRBD1; j_call: TRBJ2-7; v_call: TRBV5-1; cdr3_length: 14; clone_size: -; cdr3_nt: TGCGCCAGCAGCTCCGTTCAGGGGGCGGGCGAGCAGTACTTC; cdr3_aa: CASSSVQGAGEQYF
d_call: -; j_call: TRBJ2-7; v_call: TRBV28; cdr3_length: 12; clone_size: -; cdr3_nt: TGTGCCAGCCTAGAGAAGCCCTACGAGCAGTACTTC; cdr3_aa: CASLEKPYEQYF
d_call: TRBD2; j_call: TRBJ2-7; v_call: TRBV28; cdr3_length: 13; clone_size: -; cdr3_nt: TGTGCCACACTGAGCGGGGGGACCTACGAGCAGTACTTC; cdr3_aa: CATLSGGTYEQYF
d_call: -; j_call: TRBJ2-1; v_call: TRBV7-2; cdr3_length: 13; clone_size: -; cdr3_nt: TGTGCCAGCAGCTTTAACGCGCGGGGTAAGCAGTTCTTC; cdr3_aa: CASSFNARGKQFF
d_call: TRBD1; j_call: TRBJ1-5; v_call: TRBV2; cdr3_length: 13; clone_size: few; cdr3_nt: TGTGCCAGCAGTCAGGGGGCGGCTCAGCCCCAGCATTTT; cdr3_aa: CASSQGAAQPQHF
d_call: TRBD1; j_call: TRBJ2-7; v_call: TRBV18; cdr3_length: 13; clone_size: -; cdr3_nt: TGTGCCAGCTCACCAACGGACAGGGGCGAGCAGTACTTC; cdr3_aa: CASSPTDRGEQYF
d_call: -; j_call: TRBJ2-3; v_call: TRBV10-3; cdr3_length: 16; clone_size: -; cdr3_nt: TGTGCCATCAGTGCACTCACCGGGACTCAGGGAGATACGCAGTATTTT; cdr3_aa: CAISALTGTQGDTQYF
d_call: TRBD2; j_call: TRBJ2-7; v_call: TRBV28; cdr3_length: 14; clone_size: -; cdr3_nt: TGTGCCAGCAGGACCGGGACTAGCATCTACGAGCAGTACTTC; cdr3_aa: CASRTGTSIYEQYF
d_call: -; j_call: TRBJ1-2; v_call: TRBV7-3; cdr3_length: 13; clone_size: -; cdr3_nt: TGTGCCAGCAGCACACGGACAGACCATGGCTACACCTTC; cdr3_aa: CASSTRTDHGYTF